The 27 T cell receptor beta chains reported below all come from one sample, sequenced in a study of T-cell memory formation after mild COVID-19. TCRdb passed the 5' RACE reads through MiXCR, listing each CDR3 protein once. The table lists about 210,000 distinct CDR3 sequences, around 30% of them singletons. What was sequenced was PBMCs or a T cell subset sorted from them (not recorded which). The origin of the receptors is an adult woman who had mild COVID-19 (a few samples of this study predate the infection). Cell type and time point are not known.

The chain is built from TRBV19 and TRBJ2-1; D is uncertain. The germline V gene encodes CDR1 LNHDA and CDR2 SQIVND (reference sequence). The CDR3 length is 16 residues. V dropped 3 bases and J dropped 10 bases, with 22 bases sitting between them. CDR3 in amino acids: CASSMYSSAEKFEQFF. CDR3 bases: TGTGCCAGTAGTATGTATTCGTCGGCGGAAAAGTTCGAGCAGTTCTTC.

The V call is TRBV4-2, the J call TRBJ2-3; TRBD2 matches 9 bases. This CDR3 is built from 14 residues. With V trimmed by 3 bases and J by 6 bases, 4 bases remained unmatched. Germline CDR1 reads LGHNA; CDR2 reads YNFKEQ. The CDR3 region has the DNA TGTGCCAGCAGCCAGGGACTAGCATTGGATACGCAGTATTTT. This encodes CASSQGLALDTQYF.

The CDR3 nucleotides read TGCAGCGTCCCTAAAGGGGGACTAATAGGGGAGACCCAGTACTTC. It codes for CSVPKGGLIGETQYF. The rearrangement joins TRBV29-1 to TRBJ2-5, with a tentative D call TRBD2 (7 bases). Germline lookup yields CDR1 SQVTM and CDR2 ANQGSEA. CDR3 size: 15 residues. Trimming removed 6 bases at V and 5 bases at J, with 22 bases between.

J is TRBJ2-1 and V is TRBV5-1, with a weak D call TRBD2 (6 bases). CDR1 is SGHRS, CDR2 YFSETQ, per germline. The CDR3 is 14 residues long. V was shortened by 0 bases and J by 3 bases, with 7 bases between the two germline ends. The CDR3 here is CASSLDGGYNEQFF. The CDR3 DNA is TGCGCCAGCAGCTTGGACGGGGGCTACAATGAGCAGTTCTTC.

The chain uses TRBV7-9 and TRBJ1-5; TRBD1 aligns across 8 bases. CDR3 length: 17 amino acids. Germline CDR1 SEHNR, CDR2 FQNEAQ (reference sequence). The ends lost 6 bases at V and 5 bases at J; junction bases unmatched: 15. The CDR3 is CASSPGIDRGVYQPQHF. CDR3 DNA: TGTGCCAGCAGTCCAGGTATTGACAGGGGAGTTTATCAGCCCCAGCATTTT.

This rearrangement joins TRBV14 to TRBJ1-1; no firm D call. Deletions cut 4 bases from V and 1 base from J, with 4 bases between. This CDR3 has 12 residues. From germline, CDR1 is SGHDN and CDR2 FVKESK. The CDR3 sequence is CASSRQNTEAFF. DNA of the CDR3: TGTGCCAGCAGCCGACAGAACACTGAAGCTTTCTTT.

This chain joins TRBV7-9 and TRBJ2-6; D is perhaps TRBD1 or TRBD2 (5 bases each). CDR1 is SEHNR, CDR2 FQNEAQ, per germline (reference sequence). This CDR3 comprises 16 residues. Trimming removed 5 bases at V and 4 bases at J, with 15 bases between. Here the CDR3 DNA reads TGTGCCAGCAGCCTTCGGGACGGCAAAGGGGCCAACGTCCTGACTTTC. Translation: CASSLRDGKGANVLTF.

The chain joins TRBV30 to TRBJ2-7, with D possibly called TRBD1 or TRBD2 (5 bases each). CDR1 GTSNPN and CDR2 SVGIG come from the germline V gene (reference sequence). CDR3 length equals 13 residues. The V end was cut by 5 bases, the J end by 4 bases, with 15 bases between. The CDR3 protein is CAWLPGPYYEQYF. As DNA, the CDR3 is TGTGCCTGGCTACCGGGACCATATTACGAGCAGTACTTC.

This clonotype was detected only a few times. The chain combines TRBV12-3 or TRBV12-4 with TRBJ2-7; no definite D call. V was clipped by 3 bases and J by 0 bases, with 6 bases between them. CDR3 size: 13 residues. The CDR3 is CASSFSHSYEQYF. DNA of the CDR3: TGTGCCAGCAGTTTTTCCCACTCCTACGAGCAGTACTTC.

This chain connects TRBV7-2 to TRBJ2-5; 8 bases line up with TRBD2. CDR3 length: 15 amino acids. Germline CDR1 and CDR2: SGHTA and FQGNSA. V was pared by 6 bases and J by 5 bases, with 11 bases of the junction left unmatched. The CDR3 DNA sequence: TGTGCCAGCAGTTCTCGAGGACTAGCTGCGGAGACCCAGTACTTC. This translates into CASSSRGLAAETQYF. Using reference TRBV7-2 and TRBJ2-5 for the parts outside the CDR3, the full variable domain is GAGVSQSPSNKVTEKGKDVELRCDPISGHTALYWYRQSLGQGLEFLIYFQGNSAPDKSGLPSDRFSAERTGGSVSTLTIQRTQQEDSAVYLCASSSRGLAAETQYFGPGTRLLVL.

This clonotype was seen only a few times. This chain links TRBV6-4 with TRBJ1-5; D remains unclear. The CDR3 has 14 amino acids. The ends were cut back, 8 bases at V and 1 base at J, with 12 bases in the middle. In germline, CDR1 is MRHNA, CDR2 SNTAGT. CDR3 in amino acids: CASGPPGSNQPQHF. The CDR3 DNA follows: TGTGCCAGCGGGCCCCCGGGGAGCAATCAGCCCCAGCATTTT.

The chain combines TRBV11-2 with TRBJ2-1, with 10 bases identical to TRBD1. Germline V gives CDR1 SGHAT, CDR2 FQNNGV. Losses at the gene ends were 4 bases for V and 10 bases for J; bases not matched to a gene: 4. The CDR3 totals 13 residues. The CDR3 here is CASSWSTGGEQFF. The CDR3 DNA reads TGTGCCAGCAGCTGGTCGACAGGGGGCGAGCAGTTCTTC.

The CDR3 reads CASRRGQAQGEQYF. The CDR3 DNA reads as TGTGCCAGCAGACGAGGACAGGCCCAAGGCGAGCAGTACTTC. The chain uses TRBV3-1 and TRBJ2-7; 7 bases agree with TRBD1. This CDR3 is 14 amino acids long. Germline CDR1 and CDR2: LGHDT and YNNKEL (reference sequence). J gave up 6 bases and V 6 bases, and 11 bases lay outside the gene matches.

This clonotype was counted between two and nine times. The rearrangement joins TRBV12-3 or TRBV12-4 to TRBJ2-5, with a possible D match to TRBD2 (5 bases). This CDR3 has 14 residues. The V gene lost 1 base and the J gene lost 4 bases, with 10 bases spanning the gap. The DNA for the CDR3 is TGTGCCAGCAGTTTAGGAGGGCGGAGAGAGACCCAGTACTTC. Its protein product is CASSLGGRRETQYF.

This clonotype was counted only a few times. The chain employs TRBV5-1 and TRBJ1-2, with D unclear. Germline CDR1 reads SGHRS; CDR2 reads YFSETQ. V lost 0 bases and J 1 base, leaving 19 bases between the germline ends. The CDR3 spans 18 residues. The CDR3 reads CASSLGKGYSGVNYGYTF. In nucleotides, the CDR3 is TGCGCCAGCAGCTTGGGGAAAGGGTATTCCGGCGTTAACTATGGCTACACCTTC.

The chain uses TRBV12-3 or TRBV12-4 and TRBJ1-5; 8 nucleotides align to TRBD1. V lost 0 bases to trimming and J lost 6 bases; unmatched junction nucleotides: 4. The CDR3 length is 15 residues. Here the CDR3 DNA reads TGTGCCAGCAGTTTAGCGCAGGGGGCTGCTCAGCCCCAGCATTTT. Its translation: CASSLAQGAAQPQHF.

This clonotype was detected a few times. The chain joins TRBV4-1 to TRBJ1-1; 8 positions agree with TRBD1. The trim removed 3 bases at V and 2 bases at J, leaving 5 bases unmatched. Germline V lookup: CDR1 MGHRA, CDR2 YSYEKL. This CDR3 comprises 15 residues. The CDR3 protein is CASSQIQGGNTEAFF. The CDR3 DNA reads as TGCGCCAGCAGCCAGATACAGGGGGGTAACACTGAAGCTTTCTTT.

V and J are TRBV5-1 and TRBJ2-1; a possible D gene is TRBD2 (6 bases). The CDR3 spans 14 residues. The V and J ends lost 4 bases and 6 bases respectively, with 14 bases between them. Germline CDR1 and CDR2: SGHRS and YFSETQ. CDR3 DNA: TGCGCCAGCAGCCGGGAGCTACTTATCAATGAGCAGTTCTTC. Its protein product is CASSRELLINEQFF.

This chain joins TRBV7-2 and TRBJ2-1; possibly TRBD2 for D (6 bases). CDR1 and CDR2 from the germline V gene are SGHTA and FQGNSA. V was shortened by 5 bases and J by 8 bases, with 19 bases between the two germline ends. CDR3 length: 15 amino acids. CDR3 sequence: CASSLRWDSEDEQFF. CDR3 nucleotide sequence: TGTGCCAGCAGCCTAAGGTGGGACTCAGAGGATGAGCAGTTCTTC.

This clonotype was observed a handful of times. The chain combines TRBV20-1 with TRBJ2-1; 9 bases map to TRBD1. Germline assignment: CDR1 DFQATT and CDR2 SNEGSKA (reference sequence). The J segment lost 5 bases and the V segment lost 4 bases, leaving 9 bases of the junction unmatched. The CDR3 contains 15 residues. The CDR3 sequence: CSATPLGQGHNEQFF. As DNA, the CDR3 is TGCAGTGCTACCCCTTTGGGACAGGGACACAATGAGCAGTTCTTC.

This clonotype has a handful of counts. The genes are TRBV14 and TRBJ1-1; D possibly corresponds to TRBD1 (5 bases). Germline values: CDR1 SGHDN, CDR2 FVKESK. The CDR3 is 16 residues long. The V end lost 3 bases, the J end lost 0 bases, and 14 bases lay between the germline ends. The CDR3 loop reads CASSQAGRGMNTEAFF. The CDR3 coding sequence is TGTGCCAGCAGCCAGGCAGGGAGGGGTATGAACACTGAAGCTTTCTTT.

This clonotype was detected only a few times. The chain uses TRBV3-1 and TRBJ2-3; unclear D gene. The CDR3 has 15 amino acids. Germline CDR1 and CDR2: LGHDT and YNNKEL (reference sequence). V shed 1 base and J shed 4 bases, with 12 bases lying between them. The CDR3 DNA follows: TGTGCCAGCAGCCAAGGGAACCTCCCGGCAGATACGCAGTATTTT. It is translated as CASSQGNLPADTQYF.

The chain employs TRBV7-9 and TRBJ1-5, with D perhaps matching TRBD1 (6 bases). This CDR3 has 16 amino acids. Trimming cost V 1 base and J 7 bases, with 17 bases left between them. The germline V gene has CDR1 SEHNR and CDR2 FQNEAQ (reference sequence). CDR3 in DNA: TGTGCCAGCAGCTTAGGGGACAATGGATTCGAACAGCCCCAGCATTTT. Protein sequence: CASSLGDNGFEQPQHF.

The sample holds a few counts of this clonotype. The J gene is TRBJ1-1, the V gene TRBV20-1, with 7 bases fitting TRBD1. Germline CDR1 and CDR2: DFQATT and SNEGSKA (reference sequence). The CDR3 sequence is 12 residues long. Germline trimming cut 8 bases from V and 5 bases from J; bases unmatched to any gene: 8. The CDR3 reads CSPYRGRTEAFF. The DNA of the CDR3 is TGCAGTCCATACAGGGGCCGGACTGAAGCTTTCTTT.

This clonotype showed up just a few times. The chain combines TRBV12-3 or TRBV12-4 with TRBJ1-5; no firm D call. The germline V and J ends were trimmed by 3 bases and 3 bases, with 6 bases remaining between them. This CDR3 spans 13 amino acids. Here the CDR3 reads CASSLSYNQPQHF. Here the CDR3 DNA reads TGTGCCAGCAGTTTGTCCTACAATCAGCCCCAGCATTTT.

The chain links TRBV7-9 to TRBJ2-3, with D possibly being TRBD2 (6 bases). Trimming took 4 bases from V and 4 from J, leaving 15 bases between them. Germline-derived CDR1 and CDR2 are SEHNR and FQNEAQ (reference sequence). The CDR3 runs to 15 residues. This CDR3 reads CASSSLGGGSDTQYF. The CDR3 region has the DNA TGTGCCAGCAGCTCCCTGGGCGGAGGGTCAGATACGCAGTATTTT.

The V gene is TRBV27, the J gene TRBJ2-7, with unresolved D. CDR3 length equals 15 residues. The V end lost 3 bases, the J end lost 2 bases, and 14 bases lay between the germline ends. The germline gives CDR1 MNHEY, CDR2 SMNVEV (reference sequence). DNA of the CDR3: TGTGCCAGCAGTTTTCGGGCGGACCGAGCCTACGAGCAGTACTTC. Its protein is CASSFRADRAYEQYF.